These 32 T cell receptor beta chains share one sample of origin, sequenced in a study of vaccination and CD4 T cells after COVID-19 (dated by TCRdb to between 2022 and 2023). These receptors' targets are unknown. This specimen's treatment or condition label, interpreted: approximately nine-day PBMC culture with coronavirus spike peptide pools or control peptides (ViraFEST assay). Libraries were constructed by PCR. The instrument was an Illumina iSeq 100. DNA from cultured CD4+ T cells underwent TCR sequencing with the Oncomine TCR Beta short-read assay at the Johns Hopkins FTIC core. TCRdb reanalyzed the raw reads on its own, using fastp at Q25 for trimming and MiXCR for clone calling, and kept in-frame beta chains. Every distinct CDR3 protein forms one entry, paired with its most common genes and DNA. Here the sample has 7,500 to 9,000 distinct CDR3 sequences; 20% occur a single time. The ten largest clones capture 20% to 25% of the sample.

The specimen was CD4+ T cells from blood, cultured in vitro, collected after SARS-CoV-2 vaccination. These receptors were collected from a human donor who had recovered from COVID-19.

The chain links TRBV19 to TRBJ2-7; D remains ambiguous. Per the germline V gene, CDR1 is LNHDA and CDR2 is SQIVND (reference sequence). This CDR3 spans 16 amino acids. V was pared by 3 bases and J by 0 bases, with 15 bases between. DNA for the CDR3: TGTGCCAGTAGTATCTCGGATAGTGTGAGCTCCTACGAGCAGTACTTC. Translated: CASSISDSVSSYEQYF. The full variable domain, in which reference TRBV19 and TRBJ2-7 provide the parts outside the CDR3, is DGGITQSPKYLFRKEGQNVTLSCEQNLNHDAMYWYRQDPGQGLRLIYYSQIVNDFQKGDIAEGYSVSREKKESFPLTVTSAQKNPTAFYLCASSISDSVSSYEQYFGPGTRLTVT.

This chain connects TRBV18 to TRBJ1-5; D perhaps matches TRBD1 (6 bases). The CDR3 extends over 13 amino acids. Germline V gene sequence: CDR1 KGHSH, CDR2 LQKENI. V lost 4 bases to trimming and J lost 3 bases, with 7 bases between them. The CDR3 DNA follows: TGTGCCAGCTCACGGGGGGCCAATCAGCCCCAGCATTTT. It codes for CASSRGANQPQHF.

In its sample, this clonotype was seen once. The chain uses TRBV24-1 and TRBJ2-4; D unclear. The CDR3 spans 12 residues. The germline gives CDR1 KGHDR, CDR2 SFDVKD. Trimming shortened V by 2 bases and J by 7 bases, and 5 bases separated the two germline ends. This CDR3 reads CATSDYLNIQYF. The CDR3, as DNA: TGTGCCACCAGTGATTACCTCAACATTCAGTACTTC.

This clonotype was observed a handful of times. The chain joins TRBV20-1 to TRBJ2-1, with no clear D. Germline CDR1 is DFQATT and CDR2 is SNEGSKA (reference sequence). The ends were cut back, 6 bases at V and 11 bases at J, with 14 bases in the middle. This CDR3 is built from 11 residues. CDR3 sequence reads: CSAPDGPQQFF. CDR3 bases: TGCAGTGCGCCAGACGGGCCTCAGCAGTTCTTC.

Only a few counts were recorded for this clonotype. The chain has TRBV4-2 and TRBJ2-5, with D possibly matching TRBD2 (6 bases). The CDR3 loop spans 15 amino acids. V dropped 1 base and J dropped 3 bases, with 12 bases sitting between them. Germline V gene data show CDR1 as LGHNA and CDR2 as YNFKEQ. The CDR3 DNA is TGTGCCAGCAGCCAAGCAGTCAAGCGGGAAGAGACCCAGTACTTC. The encoded protein is CASSQAVKREETQYF.

This chain uses TRBV4-3 with TRBJ2-7; D gene ambiguous. The CDR3 length is 13 residues. Trimming removed 1 base at V and 1 base at J, with 5 bases between. Germline CDR1 is LGHNA and CDR2 is YSLEER. The CDR3 DNA follows: TGCGCCAGCAGCCAAGGACTGTCCTACGAGCAGTACTTC. Amino acids: CASSQGLSYEQYF.

The gene calls are TRBV12-3 or TRBV12-4 and TRBJ1-6, with a tentative D call TRBD1 (5 bases). V was pared by 4 bases and J by 8 bases, with 12 bases between. This CDR3 contains 14 residues. The CDR3 loop is CASSSLKGHSPLHF. The CDR3 DNA reads TGTGCCAGCAGTTCCCTGAAGGGGCATTCACCCCTCCACTTT.

The chain is built from TRBV28 and TRBJ2-4; TRBD2 matches at 7 bases. CDR1 MDHEN and CDR2 SYDVKM come from the germline V gene. With V trimmed by 5 bases and J by 5 bases, 9 bases remained unmatched. The CDR3 has 15 amino acids. CDR3 residues: CASSPTLLAQNIQYF. The CDR3 DNA follows: TGTGCCAGCAGTCCCACCCTACTAGCGCAAAACATTCAGTACTTC.

By sample fraction, this clonotype is medium-sized. V usage is TRBV7-8 and J usage is TRBJ1-2; the match to TRBD1 covers 8 bases. V shed 4 bases and J 4 bases; nucleotides not matched to a gene: 2. Per the germline V gene, CDR1 is SGHVS and CDR2 is FQNEAQ. This CDR3 comprises 13 residues. This CDR3 is CASSSGQGYGYTF. For the CDR3, the DNA is TGTGCCAGCAGCTCCGGACAGGGCTATGGCTACACCTTC.

The genes are TRBV7-7 and TRBJ2-3; D unclear. The V gene lost 3 bases and the J gene lost 1 base, with 5 bases spanning the gap. CDR3 length equals 13 residues. CDR1 and CDR2 (germline): SSHAT, FNYEAQ (reference sequence). CDR3 region: CASSFTRTDTQYF. CDR3 in DNA: TGTGCCAGCAGCTTTACCCGCACAGATACGCAGTATTTT.

By sample fraction, this clonotype is medium-sized (0.01 to 0.1%). The chain employs TRBV20-1 and TRBJ2-5; 7 bases map to TRBD2. Germline trimming cut 5 bases from V and 3 bases from J; bases unmatched to any gene: 12. Germline V gene sequence: CDR1 DFQATT, CDR2 SNEGSKA (reference sequence). This CDR3 is 15 amino acids long. The CDR3 DNA sequence: TGCAGTGCTCGCTGGTGGCAGGGAGGGGAAGAGACCCAGTACTTC. Its translation is CSARWWQGGEETQYF.

This clonotype was counted a few times. The J gene is TRBJ2-1, the V gene TRBV6-2 or TRBV6-3, with D perhaps matching TRBD1 or TRBD2 (5 bases each). The CDR3 has 14 amino acids. Germline V gene sequence: CDR1 MNHEY, CDR2 SVGEGT. Trimming removed 9 bases from V and 9 bases from J, with 21 bases in between. CDR3 residues: CASSGMVGVGEQFF. CDR3 DNA: TGTGCCAGTAGTGGAATGGTGGGGGTCGGTGAGCAGTTCTTC.

The chain links TRBV4-2 to TRBJ2-5; 14 bases are a match to TRBD2. From germline, CDR1 is LGHNA and CDR2 YNFKEQ. This CDR3 is 19 amino acids long. V lost 3 bases and J lost 2; bases outside the gene matches: 11. CDR3 in DNA: TGTGCCAGCAGCCAGACTAGCGGGGGGGCCCGACAGGGGCAAGAGACCCAGTACTTC. This gives the protein CASSQTSGGARQGQETQYF.

The table lists this clonotype with a few counts. V is TRBV7-2 and J is TRBJ2-1; no firm D call. The CDR3 has 13 residues. Deletions cut 5 bases from V and 8 bases from J, with 13 bases between. Germline CDR1 and CDR2: SGHTA and FQGNSA. CDR3 loop: CASSKHASYEQFF. CDR3 coding DNA: TGTGCCAGCAGCAAGCATGCTTCCTATGAGCAGTTCTTC.

The J gene is TRBJ1-6, the V gene TRBV20-1, with 9 bases identical to TRBD1. CDR3 length: 16 amino acids. The V segment lost 3 bases and the J segment 7 bases; nucleotides outside the gene matches: 10. The germline CDR1 and CDR2 sequences are DFQATT and SNEGSKA (reference sequence). CDR3 sequence (DNA): TGCAGTGCTAGCCCGGACAGGGGAACGTTCAATTCACCCCTCCACTTT. Its translation: CSASPDRGTFNSPLHF.

This clonotype was found a few times. The chain uses TRBV20-1 and TRBJ1-5; D ambiguous. The CDR3 extends over 16 amino acids. From germline, CDR1 is DFQATT and CDR2 SNEGSKA (reference sequence). V lost 3 bases, J lost 0 bases, and 15 bases lay in between. The DNA for the CDR3 is TGCAGTGCTAGGCTCTCCGGGAGGTATAGCAATCAGCCCCAGCATTTT. Translated: CSARLSGRYSNQPQHF.

A few counts support this clonotype. The rearrangement links TRBV5-8 to TRBJ2-7, with D possibly being TRBD1 or TRBD2 (5 bases each). Per germline, CDR1 SGHTS and CDR2 YDEGEE. Trimming stripped 5 bases from V and 2 bases from J, with 17 bases between. The CDR3 is 15 amino acids. The CDR3: CASSLRAGQAYEQYF. DNA for the CDR3: TGTGCCAGCAGTTTGAGGGCAGGGCAGGCCTACGAGCAGTACTTC.

This clonotype was counted between two and nine times. The rearrangement joins TRBV5-1 to TRBJ2-5; D may correspond to TRBD1 or TRBD2 (6 bases each). V was pared by 2 bases and J by 5 bases, with 16 bases between. CDR1 is SGHRS and CDR2 is YFSETQ in the germline V gene. The CDR3 contains 15 residues. CDR3 sequence: CASSFGGAERETQYF. Here the CDR3 DNA reads TGCGCCAGCAGCTTCGGGGGCGCAGAGCGGGAGACCCAGTACTTC.

V is TRBV7-9 and J is TRBJ1-2; 9 bases match TRBD1. The V segment lost 5 bases and the J segment 1 base; nucleotides outside the gene matches: 8. The CDR3 totals 16 residues. CDR1 and CDR2 from the germline V gene are SEHNR and FQNEAQ (reference sequence). The CDR3 loop is CASSGQGKGVNYGYTF. The CDR3 DNA sequence: TGTGCCAGCAGCGGACAGGGGAAAGGGGTTAACTATGGCTACACCTTC.

This clonotype was seen a few times. The chain is built from TRBV27 and TRBJ2-7; a possible D gene is TRBD2 (5 bases). Germline-derived CDR1 and CDR2 are MNHEY and SMNVEV (reference sequence). Deletions cut 0 bases from V and 5 bases from J, with 14 bases between. The CDR3 runs to 15 residues. The CDR3 loop reads CASSLSGVTRDEQYF. Written as DNA, the CDR3 is TGTGCCAGCAGTTTATCCGGGGTAACAAGGGACGAGCAGTACTTC.

The DNA of the CDR3 is TGCGCCAGCAGCCAAGGACCCGGGGGCAGGTTTAATTCACCCCTCCACTTT. Translated, it gives CASSQGPGGRFNSPLHF. The rearrangement uses TRBV4-1 and TRBJ1-6; TRBD1 is a possible D gene (6 bases). The CDR3 is 17 residues long. Germline CDR1 MGHRA, CDR2 YSYEKL. V lost 1 base and J 6 bases, leaving 16 bases between the germline ends.

This clonotype showed up just once. The V call is TRBV28, the J call TRBJ2-4, with D possibly being TRBD1 (6 bases). V dropped 5 bases and J dropped 1 base, with 15 bases sitting between them. The V gene's germline CDR1 is MDHEN and CDR2 SYDVKM. CDR3 length: 16 amino acids. Here the CDR3 reads CASSPWVGGAKNIQYF. Written as DNA, the CDR3 is TGTGCCAGCAGTCCCTGGGTAGGGGGTGCCAAAAACATTCAGTACTTC.

The rearrangement joins TRBV20-1 to TRBJ1-1; no firm D call. CDR1 is DFQATT and CDR2 is SNEGSKA in the germline V gene (reference sequence). CDR3 length equals 13 residues. V lost 0 bases and J lost 4, with 9 bases in between. Here the CDR3 reads CSARDGPGTEAFF. The CDR3 nucleotides read TGCAGTGCTAGAGATGGGCCGGGCACTGAAGCTTTCTTT.

V usage is TRBV19 and J usage is TRBJ1-1; 8 nucleotides agree with TRBD1. Germline-derived CDR1 and CDR2 are LNHDA and SQIVND (reference sequence). The J segment lost 4 bases and the V segment lost 2 bases, leaving 6 bases of the junction unmatched. CDR3 size: 15 residues. The DNA for the CDR3 is TGTGCCAGTAGTATACTCAGGGGGCTAGGCACTGAAGCTTTCTTT. Translated, it gives CASSILRGLGTEAFF.

In its sample, this clonotype ranks as medium-sized (0.01 to 0.1%). The chain recombines TRBV27 with TRBJ1-2, with TRBD1 matching 9 bases. The CDR3 contains 13 residues. The V and J ends lost 5 bases and 4 bases, in that order; junction bases with no gene match: 2. The V gene's germline CDR1 is MNHEY and CDR2 SMNVEV (reference sequence). Here the CDR3 DNA reads TGTGCCAGCAGTGTACAGGGGGCCTATGGCTACACCTTC. It is translated as CASSVQGAYGYTF.

The genes are TRBV6-1 and TRBJ1-1; TRBD1 aligns across 7 bases. V gave up 6 bases and J gave up 7 bases; unmatched junction bases: 11. The CDR3 spans 14 residues. Germline V CDR1 and CDR2: MNHNS, SASEGT. The CDR3 DNA sequence: TGTGCCAGCAGCTCTGGGACAGCGAAACTTGAAGCTTTCTTT. As protein: CASSSGTAKLEAFF.

This clonotype was found a few times. Here the CDR3 DNA reads TGTGCCAGCAGTTCCTACAACATGAACACTGAAGCTTTCTTT. Its translation is CASSSYNMNTEAFF. This chain links TRBV27 with TRBJ1-1; D remains unclear. Germline V gives CDR1 MNHEY, CDR2 SMNVEV (reference sequence). The germline V and J ends were trimmed by 4 bases and 0 bases, with 9 bases remaining between them. CDR3 length: 14 residues.

The chain uses TRBV29-1 and TRBJ2-1; tentative D call: TRBD1 (6 bases). The V and J ends lost 6 bases and 0 bases respectively, with 15 bases between them. The CDR3 totals 15 residues. The germline gives CDR1 SQVTM, CDR2 ANQGSEA. The CDR3 DNA follows: TGCAGCGTCGGAAACACAGGGAGCTCCTACAATGAGCAGTTCTTC. This codes for CSVGNTGSSYNEQFF.

The sample holds a few counts of this clonotype. This chain uses TRBV6-5 with TRBJ2-3; D tentatively reads TRBD1 or TRBD2 (5 bases each). The germline CDR1 and CDR2 sequences are MNHEY and SVGAGI. Deletions cut 4 bases from V and 9 bases from J, with 17 bases between. The CDR3 is made up of 14 amino acids. The CDR3 loop reads CASSLGDPGSTQYF. The CDR3 DNA reads as TGTGCCAGCAGTTTAGGGGACCCCGGTTCCACGCAGTATTTT.

This chain links TRBV5-1 with TRBJ2-7, with 7 nucleotides matching TRBD1. The CDR3 spans 16 residues. Germline-derived CDR1 and CDR2 are SGHRS and YFSETQ. V lost 4 bases to trimming and J lost 0 bases; unmatched junction nucleotides: 10. The CDR3 sequence is CASSAGSGQYSYEQYF. In nucleotides, the CDR3 is TGCGCCAGCAGCGCAGGATCGGGACAGTACTCCTACGAGCAGTACTTC.

This clonotype appeared once. Possible read error: a much larger clone is one base away. In nucleotides, the CDR3 is TGTGCCAGCGGCCAAGGACAGGGACACTACGAGCAGTACTTC. This codes for CASGQGQGHYEQYF. V usage is TRBV6-1 and J usage is TRBJ2-7, with TRBD1 matching 8 bases. Looked up from germline, CDR1 is MNHNS and CDR2 is SASEGT. This CDR3 has 14 amino acids. V lost 8 bases and J lost 3; bases outside the gene matches: 9.

CDR3 coding DNA: TGTGCCAGCAAGGGACGGGGTGCCGGGGAGCTGTTTTTT. It is translated as CASKGRGAGELFF. The chain combines TRBV2 with TRBJ2-2, with D possibly being TRBD1 or TRBD2 (5 bases each). Germline CDR1 and CDR2: SNHLY and FYNNEI. This CDR3 contains 13 residues. The V and J ends lost 7 bases and 6 bases respectively, with 12 bases between them.